Each of the 18 T cell receptor beta chains below was sequenced from the same sample in a study of T-cell reconstitution after alpha-beta-depleted transplantation in children. For TCRbeta, the library was prepared with unique molecular identifiers. MiXCR, applied by TCRdb to the PCR reads, yields one record per CDR3 protein. The data contain 100,000 to 120,000 distinct CDR3 sequences, 10% of them singletons. The sample consisted of PBMCs from the stem cell graft donor, taken from the stem cell graft. Every receptor here comes from a human donor who donated a stem cell graft to a child with acute lymphoblastic leukemia.

This clonotype was detected ten times or more. V and J are TRBV28 and TRBJ2-1, with 8 bases aligning to TRBD2. The CDR3 runs to 14 residues. Germline CDR1 MDHEN, CDR2 SYDVKM. With 1 base clipped from V and 9 bases from J, the junction kept 5 bases outside the gene matches. CDR3 region: CASSLSGGRAEQFF. For the CDR3, the DNA is TGTGCCAGCAGTTTATCGGGGGGGAGAGCTGAGCAGTTCTTC.

This clonotype was seen more than once but under ten times. The V call is TRBV7-9, the J call TRBJ2-7, with 7 bases matching TRBD1. Germline V gene sequence: CDR1 SEHNR, CDR2 FQNEAQ (reference sequence). This CDR3 region has 16 residues. The V segment lost 4 bases and the J segment 0 bases; nucleotides outside the gene matches: 9. Here the CDR3 reads CASSSPTGRSSYEQYF. DNA for the CDR3: TGTGCCAGCAGCTCACCGACAGGGCGAAGCTCCTACGAGCAGTACTTC.

Ten or more counts support this clonotype. CDR3: CASSRDWAPLHF. CDR3 coding DNA: TGCGCCAGCAGCCGGGACTGGGCACCCCTCCACTTT. The chain uses TRBV4-3 and TRBJ1-6, with D perhaps matching TRBD1 (5 bases). The length of the CDR3 is 12 residues. Trimming left V 4 bases short and J 11 bases short, with 9 bases between. Germline V CDR1 and CDR2: LGHNA, YSLEER.

The sample holds many counts of this clonotype. The chain joins TRBV5-1 to TRBJ2-2; perhaps TRBD2 as D (5 bases). V dropped 4 bases and J dropped 0 bases, with 10 bases sitting between them. CDR1 SGHRS and CDR2 YFSETQ come from the germline V gene. The CDR3 covers 15 residues. CDR3 coding DNA: TGCGCCAGCAGCCACAATAGCGCGAACACCGGGGAGCTGTTTTTT. Amino acids: CASSHNSANTGELFF.

This clonotype came up many times. V and J are TRBV7-2 and TRBJ2-5, with D possibly being TRBD1 or TRBD2 (5 bases each). From germline, CDR1 is SGHTA and CDR2 FQGNSA. Trimming removed 3 bases from V and 1 base from J, with 9 bases in between. The CDR3 runs 14 residues. CDR3 DNA: TGTGCCAGCAGCTTTTGGGGGATCCAAGAGACCCAGTACTTC. Residues: CASSFWGIQETQYF.

In its sample, this clonotype was seen many times. The genes are TRBV15 and TRBJ1-2; D is unclear. CDR1 and CDR2 from the germline V gene are LNHNV and YYDKDF (reference sequence). V was clipped by 0 bases and J by 3 bases, with 2 bases between them. The CDR3 extends over 12 amino acids. The CDR3 region has the DNA TGTGCCACCAGCAGAGAAGACTATGGCTACACCTTC. Translating gives CATSREDYGYTF.

This clonotype appeared many times. The chain couples TRBV19 to TRBJ2-7; 7 nucleotides match TRBD1. V lost 3 bases and J lost 5; bases outside the gene matches: 7. The CDR3 contains 14 residues. Germline V gene lookup returns CDR1 LNHDA and CDR2 SQIVND (reference sequence). The CDR3: CASSMMGTAHEQYF. CDR3 nucleotide sequence: TGTGCCAGTAGTATGATGGGGACAGCCCACGAGCAGTACTTC.

Many counts were recorded for this clonotype. The chain couples TRBV9 to TRBJ2-7, with D perhaps assigned TRBD1 or TRBD2 (5 bases each). V was shortened by 0 bases and J by 1 base, with 14 bases between the two germline ends. Germline CDR1 is SGDLS and CDR2 is YYNGEE. The CDR3 totals 16 residues. CDR3 sequence reads: CASSVEGTMRSYEQYF. The DNA for the CDR3 is TGTGCCAGCAGCGTAGAGGGGACGATGCGGTCCTACGAGCAGTACTTC.

This clonotype was counted many times. V and J are TRBV14 and TRBJ2-7, with a tentative D call TRBD1 (5 bases). V shed 2 bases and J shed 2 bases, with 10 bases lying between them. Germline CDR1 SGHDN, CDR2 FVKESK. This CDR3 region has 14 residues. As DNA, the CDR3 is TGTGCCAGCAGCCAATACAGGAATCCCTACGAGCAGTACTTC. Translation: CASSQYRNPYEQYF.

This clonotype was seen at least ten times. V and J are TRBV24-1 and TRBJ2-1; 8 bases align to TRBD2. CDR1 and CDR2 from the germline V gene are KGHDR and SFDVKD. The CDR3 has 15 amino acids. V shed 7 bases and J 4 bases; nucleotides not matched to a gene: 8. CDR3 nucleotides: TGTGCCACCAGCGGGGGGGGTTTAGGGTACAATGAGCAGTTCTTC. It is translated as CATSGGGLGYNEQFF.

This clonotype occurred many times. The chain recombines TRBV6-2 or TRBV6-3 with TRBJ2-5, with TRBD2 matching over 7 bases. From germline, CDR1 is MNHEY and CDR2 SVGEGT. The CDR3 is 15 residues long. V dropped 2 bases and J dropped 4; count of bases not matched to a gene: 7. In DNA form, the CDR3 reads TGTGCCAGCAGTTACGGAGGACTAGGTTTAGAGACCCAGTACTTC. Translation gives CASSYGGLGLETQYF.

This clonotype was picked up many times. V is TRBV7-9 and J is TRBJ1-1; maybe TRBD1 (5 bases). The V and J ends lost 5 bases and 3 bases respectively, with 13 bases between them. Germline V gene lookup returns CDR1 SEHNR and CDR2 FQNEAQ (reference sequence). The CDR3 consists of 14 residues. This CDR3 is CASSGGLFDTEAFF. CDR3 DNA: TGTGCCAGCAGCGGGGGACTTTTTGACACTGAAGCTTTCTTT.

This clonotype was observed at least ten times. This sequence joins TRBV28 and TRBJ2-2; 16 nucleotides agree with TRBD2. Germline CDR1 MDHEN, CDR2 SYDVKM. Unmatched junction bases numbered 13, after V lost 5 bases and J lost 4 bases. The CDR3 covers 20 residues. The CDR3 sequence: CASSPILGLAGGPGTGELFF. CDR3 bases: TGTGCCAGCAGTCCCATCCTGGGACTAGCGGGAGGGCCGGGCACCGGGGAGCTGTTTTTT.

This clonotype was seen ten or more times. V usage is TRBV29-1 and J usage is TRBJ1-2; D may be TRBD1 (6 bases). The germline CDR1 and CDR2 sequences are SQVTM and ANQGSEA. The length of the CDR3 is 15 residues. The V and J ends lost 0 bases and 9 bases respectively, with 20 bases between them. The CDR3 nucleotides read TGCAGCGTTGAAGATCTTCGGCAGGGGCTGATCTGCTACACCTTC. Its translation: CSVEDLRQGLICYTF. The whole variable domain, filled in from reference TRBV29-1 and TRBJ1-2, reads SAVISQKPSRDICQRGTSLTIQCQVDSQVTMMFWYRQQPGQSLTLIATANQGSEATYESGFVIDKFPISRPNLTFSTLTVSNMSPEDSSIYLCSVEDLRQGLICYTFGSGTRLTVV.

In this sample, this clonotype turned up many times. V and J are TRBV20-1 and TRBJ1-5; 7 nucleotides agree with TRBD1. The V gene's germline CDR1 is DFQATT and CDR2 SNEGSKA (reference sequence). The CDR3 extends over 16 amino acids. The V and J ends lost 5 bases and 6 bases, in that order; junction bases with no gene match: 16. The CDR3 loop is CSAEPPGQTGTQPQHF. CDR3 DNA: TGCAGTGCTGAACCCCCGGGTCAGACAGGGACTCAGCCCCAGCATTTT.

This clonotype occurred many times. The V call is TRBV4-2, the J call TRBJ2-1; 7 nucleotides line up with TRBD1. The CDR3 extends over 18 amino acids. Germline CDR1 reads LGHNA; CDR2 reads YNFKEQ. Losses at the gene ends were 4 bases for V and 1 base for J; bases not matched to a gene: 13. This chain's CDR3 is CASSRRTQGFKSYNEQFF. Here the CDR3 DNA reads TGTGCCAGCAGCCGTCGAACACAGGGGTTTAAGTCCTACAATGAGCAGTTCTTC.

This clonotype was seen at least ten times. This chain uses TRBV6-1 with TRBJ2-2; D not resolved. The CDR3 has 16 amino acids. V lost 6 bases and J lost 8, with 22 bases in between. Germline V gene data show CDR1 as MNHNS and CDR2 as SASEGT. The CDR3 DNA reads as TGTGCCAGCAGAGGTCGTACCGGCGGAATAAAGGGGGAGCTGTTTTTT. Translating it yields CASRGRTGGIKGELFF.

This clonotype came up many times. The chain couples TRBV12-3 or TRBV12-4 to TRBJ1-4; perhaps TRBD1 as D (6 bases). This CDR3 spans 15 amino acids. V was trimmed by 3 bases and J by 5 bases, leaving 13 bases between them. The chain's CDR3 is CASSLSDRPNEKLFF. The CDR3 coding sequence is TGTGCCAGCAGTTTGAGCGACAGGCCGAATGAAAAACTGTTTTTT.